Shown below are 10 T cell receptor beta chains from a single sample sequenced in a study of blood T cell repertoires in COVID-19. Here immunoSEQ multiplex PCR was the method, and the copy in TCRdb shows in-frame clones only, minus some. The sample lists around 100,000 clones, 84% seen once, with around 12% in the top ten. Sequences were obtained from peripheral blood. Receptors originate from a human donor in a cohort sampled during active COVID-19.

The chain has TRBV9 and TRBJ1-1; unclear D gene. This CDR3 contains 13 residues. The germline CDR1 and CDR2 sequences are SGDLS and YYNGEE. V dropped 0 bases and J dropped 5 bases, with 8 bases sitting between them. The CDR3 protein is CASSVAAGTEAFF. As DNA, the CDR3 is TGTGCCAGCAGCGTAGCGGCAGGAACTGAAGCTTTCTTT.

This chain joins TRBV27 and TRBJ1-6, with TRBD1 as a possible D gene (5 bases). CDR3 length: 12 residues. V was pared by 10 bases and J by 5 bases, with 9 bases between. CDR1 and CDR2 (germline): MNHEY, SMNVEV (reference sequence). The CDR3 DNA is TGTGCCACCGGACACAATAATTCACCCCTCCACTTT. As protein: CATGHNNSPLHF.

V and J are TRBV2 and TRBJ2-3; 10 bases align to TRBD2. CDR1 SNHLY and CDR2 FYNNEI come from the germline V gene. Germline trimming cut 2 bases from V and 13 bases from J; bases unmatched to any gene: 9. The CDR3 sequence is 14 residues long. CDR3 in amino acids: CASSELAGARVEYF. The DNA for the CDR3 is TGTGCCAGCAGTGAACTAGCGGGGGCCCGTGTGGAGTATTTT.

This clone has just one count. The chain employs TRBV4-3 and TRBJ1-4, with 8 bases fitting TRBD1. CDR1 is LGHNA, CDR2 YSLEER, per germline. The CDR3 totals 16 residues. The ends lost 0 bases at V and 9 bases at J; junction bases unmatched: 9. The CDR3 sequence: CASSQDRTGLGQKLFF. DNA for the CDR3: TGCGCCAGCAGCCAAGATAGGACAGGGTTGGGGCAAAAACTGTTTTTT.

The rearrangement links TRBV2 to TRBJ2-1; 10 nucleotides align to TRBD1. Germline assignment: CDR1 SNHLY and CDR2 FYNNEI. Trimming removed 6 bases from V and 10 bases from J; junction bases left unmatched: 9. The CDR3 length is 14 residues. The DNA for the CDR3 is TGTGCCAGCAGGGCAGAGACAGGGGGCGGCGAGCAGTTCTTC. This codes for CASRAETGGGEQFF.

The V and J genes are TRBV19 and TRBJ2-7; D might be TRBD2 (6 bases). The CDR3 runs to 16 residues. The germline V and J ends were trimmed by 5 bases and 0 bases, with 17 bases remaining between them. Germline V gene data show CDR1 as LNHDA and CDR2 as SQIVND (reference sequence). The CDR3 bases are TGTGCCAGTAGTCCTACCCTCGGGGGTCACTCCTACGAGCAGTACTTC. Protein sequence: CASSPTLGGHSYEQYF.

This clone was seen once. The chain recombines TRBV27 with TRBJ2-5, with no clear D. Germline V lookup: CDR1 MNHEY, CDR2 SMNVEV (reference sequence). Deletions cut 5 bases from V and 7 bases from J, with 14 bases between. CDR3 length equals 13 residues. In nucleotides, the CDR3 is TGTGCCAGCAGTCTCGCCCTCCCGAGGACCCAGTACTTC. Translated, it gives CASSLALPRTQYF.

The chain has TRBV5-4 and TRBJ2-2; the D is unclear. The CDR3 consists of 14 residues. CDR1 is SGHNT and CDR2 is YYREEE in the germline V gene (reference sequence). V was pared by 0 bases and J by 1 base, with 4 bases between. The CDR3 region is CASSLARNTGELFF. DNA for the CDR3: TGTGCCAGCAGCTTGGCGAGGAACACCGGGGAGCTGTTTTTT.

The rearrangement joins TRBV5-1 to TRBJ2-7, with D perhaps matching TRBD2 (6 bases). The CDR3 is 16 residues long. V was pared by 4 bases and J by 6 bases, with 23 bases between. Germline V lookup: CDR1 SGHRS, CDR2 YFSETQ. CDR3 bases: TGCGCCAGCAGCCCCCCGCTGCGGGCGGGACCTCGCGAGCAGTACTTC. This gives the protein CASSPPLRAGPREQYF.

The chain uses TRBV6-1 and TRBJ1-1; D is unresolved. Germline CDR1 reads MNHNS; CDR2 reads SASEGT. There are 13 residues in the CDR3. Trimming cost V 1 base and J 5 bases, with 8 bases left between them. CDR3 residues: CASSEGPETEAFF. The DNA for the CDR3 is TGTGCCAGCAGTGAAGGGCCGGAGACTGAAGCTTTCTTT.